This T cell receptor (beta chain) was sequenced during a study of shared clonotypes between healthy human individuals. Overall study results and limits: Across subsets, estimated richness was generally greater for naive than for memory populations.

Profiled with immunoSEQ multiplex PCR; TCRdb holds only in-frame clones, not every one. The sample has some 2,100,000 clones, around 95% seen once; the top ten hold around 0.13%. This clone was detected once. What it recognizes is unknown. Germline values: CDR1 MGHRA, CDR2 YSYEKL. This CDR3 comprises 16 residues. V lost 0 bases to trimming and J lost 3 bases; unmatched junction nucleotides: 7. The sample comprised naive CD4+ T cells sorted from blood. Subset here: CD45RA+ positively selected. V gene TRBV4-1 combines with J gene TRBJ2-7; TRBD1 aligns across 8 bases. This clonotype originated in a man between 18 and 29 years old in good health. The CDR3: CASSQDQGTGRYEQYF. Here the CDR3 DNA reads TGCGCCAGCAGCCAAGATCAAGGGACAGGTCGCTACGAGCAGTACTTC.